Below are 17 T cell receptor beta chains sequenced from a single sample in a study of T cells in women clearing cervical HPV infection. The repertoire was sequenced with immunoSEQ multiplex PCR; TCRdb's copy has only in-frame clones and lacks some. The specimen's table records about 36,000 clones. What was sequenced was blood buffy coat. The origin of the receptors is a woman between 18 and 75 years old with a cervical HPV16 infection that either progressed to CIN3+ or cleared (not recorded which).

As for this clone: The CDR3 end lies 3 residues beyond the end of the read and is filled in from the germline J gene. The V and J genes are TRBV5-4 and TRBJ2-3; D not certain. Per the germline V gene, CDR1 is SGHNT and CDR2 is YYREEE (reference sequence). V lost 3 bases, J lost 4 bases, and 9 bases lay in between. CDR3 size: 13 residues. The CDR3: CASSSQNSDTQYF. CDR3 DNA (partial): TGTGCCAGCAGCTCGCAGAATTCAGATACG.

A word on this clone: The read gets to within 3 residues of the CDR3 end, and the germline J gene fills in the rest. The chain is built from TRBV2 and TRBJ1-1; D might be TRBD1 (5 bases). Trimming pared 6 bases from V and 2 bases from J, leaving 10 bases between. The germline V gene encodes CDR1 SNHLY and CDR2 FYNNEI. The CDR3 length is 13 residues. This CDR3 is CASSRTKNTEAFF. The DNA read from the CDR3 is TGTGCCAGCAGCCGGACAAAAAACACTGAA.

In the case of this clone: The read ends 3 residues shy of where the CDR3 ends; the end is completed using the germline J gene. V and J are TRBV20-1 and TRBJ2-5; 8 bases match TRBD2. CDR3 size: 15 residues. CDR1 DFQATT and CDR2 SNEGSKA come from the germline V gene (reference sequence). Unmatched junction bases numbered 5, after V lost 2 bases and J lost 0 bases. CDR3 loop: CSARRLATNQETQYF. CDR3 DNA (partial): TGCAGTGCTAGACGACTAGCGACTAACCAAGAGACC.

About this clone: Read coverage stops 3 residues before the CDR3 terminus; the germline J gene supplies the remainder. The chain combines TRBV29-1 with TRBJ1-5, with 7 bases aligning to TRBD1. The trim removed 1 base at V and 5 bases at J, leaving 5 bases unmatched. This CDR3 contains 14 residues. Germline CDR1 SQVTM, CDR2 ANQGSEA. The CDR3 DNA, read in part, is TGCAGCGTTGAAGTAGGGGGCCTCGATCAGCCC. Its protein is CSVEVGGLDQP. The complete CDR3 reads CSVEVGGLDQPQHF.

On this clone: Read coverage stops 3 residues before the CDR3 terminus; the germline J gene supplies the remainder. This rearrangement joins TRBV29-1 to TRBJ1-1; D gene uncertain. The CDR3 contains 14 residues. Germline V gene sequence: CDR1 SQVTM, CDR2 ANQGSEA. Trimming stripped 1 base from V and 3 bases from J, with 12 bases between. Partial CDR3 DNA: TGCAGCGTTGAAGGCCTGCTTGACTACACTGAA. Its protein is CSVEGLLDYTE. The whole CDR3 region reads CSVEGLLDYTEAFF.

Of note for this clone: Read coverage stops 3 residues before the CDR3 terminus; the germline J gene supplies the remainder. The chain combines TRBV7-8 with TRBJ1-2, with a weak D call TRBD1 (5 bases). Looked up from germline, CDR1 is SGHVS and CDR2 is FQNEAQ. V was pared by 6 bases and J by 0 bases, with 20 bases between. The CDR3 spans 17 residues. The part of the CDR3 DNA that was read is TGTGCCAGCAGTTCATCGGCGGGGGGAAACTCTAACTATGGC. Translation gives CASSSSAGGNSNYG. The whole CDR3 sequence reads CASSSSAGGNSNYGYTF.

Of note for this clone: The sequenced fragment ends 3 residues before the CDR3 boundary, so the rest is inferred from the germline J gene. The rearrangement uses TRBV10-3 and TRBJ1-1, with 9 nucleotides matching TRBD1. CDR1 and CDR2 (germline): ENHRY, SYGVKD. After removal of 5 bases from V and 3 bases from J, the junction contained 13 bases not matched to a gene. The CDR3 contains 17 residues. The CDR3 loop reads CAISSITGGAGDTEAFF. Incomplete CDR3 DNA: TGTGCCATCAGTAGTATTACAGGGGGCGCGGGTGACACTGAA.

Turning to this clone: The DNA ends 3 residues before the CDR3 does, and the rest of the CDR3 is filled in from the germline J gene. The V and J genes are TRBV29-1 and TRBJ1-4; D not resolved. This CDR3 has 16 residues. From germline, CDR1 is SQVTM and CDR2 ANQGSEA. Between the trimmed V and J ends, which lost 2 bases and 8 bases, there was a span of 21 bases. CDR3 DNA, as far as it was read: TGCAGCGTTGAACTCGGTGAAGTCGGACGGGGAGAAAAA. This gives the protein CSVELGEVGRGEK. The full CDR3 reads CSVELGEVGRGEKLFF. Combining the CDR3 with reference TRBV29-1 and TRBJ1-4 gives the whole variable domain SAVISQKPSRDICQRGTSLTIQCQVDSQVTMMFWYRQQPGQSLTLIATANQGSEATYESGFVIDKFPISRPNLTFSTLTVSNMSPEDSSIYLCSVELGEVGRGEKLFFGSGTQLSVL.

Worth noting for this clone: The read halts 3 residues ahead of the CDR3 end, with the missing end drawn from the germline J gene. The genes are TRBV18 and TRBJ2-3; possible D gene TRBD1, 7 bases. The CDR3 contains 16 residues. Per the germline V gene, CDR1 is KGHSH and CDR2 is LQKENI. Partial CDR3 DNA: TGTGCCAGCTCACCACCCACAGGGGCGGGGCAAGAGACG. Translating gives CASSPPTGAGQET. The entire CDR3 protein is CASSPPTGAGQETQYF.

A word on this clone: The read ends 3 residues before the CDR3 terminus; that terminus is restored from the germline J gene. This chain uses TRBV6-1 with TRBJ2-1, with 10 bases lining up with TRBD2. The V gene end was trimmed by 2 bases and the J gene end by 4 bases; junction bases not matched to a gene: 2. Germline CDR1 reads MNHNS; CDR2 reads SASEGT. The CDR3 runs 15 residues. The CDR3 bases that were read are TGTGCCAGCAGTGAATCAGCGGGGGGGTACAATGAG. Its translation is CASSESAGGYNE. The whole CDR3 protein reads CASSESAGGYNEQFF.

Concerning this clone: Read sequence stops 3 residues before the CDR3 end, and the germline J gene provides the missing end. This chain joins TRBV6-2 or TRBV6-3 and TRBJ2-2; 7 bases line up with TRBD2. From germline, CDR1 is MNHEY and CDR2 SVGEGT. The V and J ends lost 7 bases and 2 bases, in that order; junction bases with no gene match: 7. The CDR3 totals 15 residues. The CDR3 here is CASIWGDYNTGELFF. CDR3 DNA (partial): TGTGCCAGCATCTGGGGGGACTATAACACCGGGGAG.

Worth noting for this clone: The read gets to within 3 residues of the CDR3 end, and the germline J gene fills in the rest. The V call is TRBV10-3, the J call TRBJ2-5, with 9 bases fitting TRBD2. Germline CDR1 ENHRY, CDR2 SYGVKD. CDR3 size: 16 residues. The chain's CDR3 is CAISESSGGSTDTQYF. The sequenced CDR3 bases are TGTGCCATCAGTGAGTCTAGCGGGGGCAGCACAGATACC.

In the case of this clone: The read halts 3 residues ahead of the CDR3 end, with the missing end drawn from the germline J gene. The V call is TRBV20-1, the J call TRBJ1-5, with D uncertain. In germline, CDR1 is DFQATT, CDR2 SNEGSKA (reference sequence). The CDR3 covers 13 residues. Trimming removed 3 bases from V and 6 bases from J, with 12 bases in between. CDR3 DNA (partial): TGCAGTGCTAGTGAAGATCGGGGTCAGCCC. Protein: CSASEDRGQP. The entire CDR3 is CSASEDRGQPQHF.

A remark on this clone: The observed sequence ends 3 residues before the CDR3 terminus, with the missing tail filled in from the germline J gene. The chain uses TRBV2 and TRBJ2-3; tentatively, D is TRBD2 (5 bases). The germline CDR1 and CDR2 sequences are SNHLY and FYNNEI. The CDR3 totals 13 residues. CDR3 bases read: TGTGCCAGCAGTGCGGGGTTCCAAGAGACG. It specifies CASSAGFQET. The full CDR3 protein is CASSAGFQETQYF.

In the case of this clone: Read data end 3 residues before the CDR3 end; the end is taken from the germline J gene. The chain couples TRBV20-1 to TRBJ1-4; TRBD1 matches 9 bases. Germline-derived CDR1 and CDR2 are DFQATT and SNEGSKA (reference sequence). This CDR3 spans 13 amino acids. CDR3 loop: CSAKGQGISPLFF. The sequenced part of the CDR3 DNA is TGCAGTGCCAAGGGACAGGGAATTTCACCA.

Points on this clone: From the germline J gene comes the end of the CDR3, since the read stops 3 residues before it. The gene calls are TRBV5-4 and TRBJ2-1; D perhaps matches TRBD1 (6 bases). CDR3 size: 14 residues. Germline V gives CDR1 SGHNT, CDR2 YYREEE (reference sequence). The V end lost 0 bases, the J end lost 7 bases, and 11 bases lay between the germline ends. Incomplete CDR3 DNA: TGTGCCAGCAGCTTGGCACAGGGTTATAATGAG. Translating it yields CASSLAQGYNE. The full CDR3 is CASSLAQGYNEQFF.

A word on this clone: With the read ending 3 residues before the CDR3 end, the germline J gene is used to fill in that end. The V gene is TRBV29-1, the J gene TRBJ2-1; 7 positions agree with TRBD2. The V gene's germline CDR1 is SQVTM and CDR2 ANQGSEA. The CDR3 is 17 amino acids. The J segment lost 8 bases and the V segment lost 0 bases, leaving 16 bases of the junction unmatched. CDR3 sequence reads: CSVEDPRAGFPGDEQFF. The covered CDR3 bases are TGCAGCGTTGAAGATCCCCGAGCGGGGTTCCCCGGAGATGAG.